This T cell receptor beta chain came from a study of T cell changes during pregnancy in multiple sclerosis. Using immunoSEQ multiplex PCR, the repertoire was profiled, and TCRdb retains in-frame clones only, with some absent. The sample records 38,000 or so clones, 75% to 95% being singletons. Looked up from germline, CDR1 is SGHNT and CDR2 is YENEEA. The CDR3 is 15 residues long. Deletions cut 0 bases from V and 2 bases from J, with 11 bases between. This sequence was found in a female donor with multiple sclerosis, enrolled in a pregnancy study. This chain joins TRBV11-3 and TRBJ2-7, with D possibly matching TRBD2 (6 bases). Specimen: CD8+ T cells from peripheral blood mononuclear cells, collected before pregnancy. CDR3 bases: TGTGCCAGCAGCTTAGATCAATGGGGGGCCTACGAGCAGTACTTC. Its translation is CASSLDQWGAYEQYF.